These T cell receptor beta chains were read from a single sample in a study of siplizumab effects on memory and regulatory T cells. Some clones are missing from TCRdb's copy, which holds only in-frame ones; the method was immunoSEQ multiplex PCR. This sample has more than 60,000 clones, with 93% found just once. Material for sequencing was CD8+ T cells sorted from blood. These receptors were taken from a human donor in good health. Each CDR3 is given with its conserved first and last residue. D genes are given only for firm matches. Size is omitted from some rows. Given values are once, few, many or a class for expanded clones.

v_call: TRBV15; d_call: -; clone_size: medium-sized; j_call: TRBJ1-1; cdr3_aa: CATSFQDGNTEAFF; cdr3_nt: TGTGCCACCAGCTTCCAGGACGGGAACACTGAAGCTTTCTTT
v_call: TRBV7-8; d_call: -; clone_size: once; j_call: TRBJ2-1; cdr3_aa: CASSLGFAGGVSYNEQFF; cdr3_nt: TGTGCCAGCAGCTTGGGTTTCGCAGGGGGGGTCTCCTACAATGAGCAGTTCTTC
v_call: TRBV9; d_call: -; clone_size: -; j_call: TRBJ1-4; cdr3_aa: CASSEVDSGKLFF; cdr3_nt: TGTGCCAGCAGCGAGGTGGACAGCGGAAAACTGTTTTTT
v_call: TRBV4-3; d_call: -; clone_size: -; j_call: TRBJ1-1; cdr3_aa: CASSEYIANTEAFF; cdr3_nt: TGCGCCAGCAGCGAATATATAGCGAACACTGAAGCTTTCTTT
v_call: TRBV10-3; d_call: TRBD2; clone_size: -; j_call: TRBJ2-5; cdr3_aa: CATSGTSGGAMVETQYF; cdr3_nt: TGTGCCACCTCGGGGACTAGCGGGGGGGCCATGGTGGAGACCCAGTACTTC
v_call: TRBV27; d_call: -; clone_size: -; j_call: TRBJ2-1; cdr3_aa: CASSLGGANEQFF; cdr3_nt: TGTGCCAGCAGTTTGGGGGGAGCCAATGAGCAGTTCTTC
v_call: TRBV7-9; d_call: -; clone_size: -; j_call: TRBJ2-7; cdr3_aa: CASSSRQTYEQYF; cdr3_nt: TGTGCCAGCAGCTCTAGACAGACCTACGAGCAGTACTTC
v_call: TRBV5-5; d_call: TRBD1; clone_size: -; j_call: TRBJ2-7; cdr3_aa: CASSLRWTGVYEQYF; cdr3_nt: TGTGCCAGCAGCTTGCGCTGGACAGGGGTCTACGAGCAGTACTTC
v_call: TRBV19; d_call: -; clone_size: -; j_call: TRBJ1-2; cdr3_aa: CASSIGYGYTF; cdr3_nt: TGTGCCAGTAGTATAGGGTATGGCTACACCTTC
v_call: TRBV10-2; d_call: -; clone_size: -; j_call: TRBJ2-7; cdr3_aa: CASREGGLIEQYF; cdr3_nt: TGCGCCAGCAGGGAGGGGGGATTAATCGAGCAGTACTTC
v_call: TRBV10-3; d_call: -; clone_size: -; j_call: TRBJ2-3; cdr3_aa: CAISESNLDSTDTQYF; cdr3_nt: TGTGCCATCAGTGAGTCGAATCTAGATAGCACAGATACGCAGTATTTT
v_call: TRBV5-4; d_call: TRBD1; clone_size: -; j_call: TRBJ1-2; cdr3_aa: CASSLEDRGYHIYGYTF; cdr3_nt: TGTGCCAGCAGCTTGGAGGACAGGGGATACCATATTTATGGCTACACCTTC
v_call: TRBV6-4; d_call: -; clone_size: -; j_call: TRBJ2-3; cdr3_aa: CASSDSRGTDTQYF; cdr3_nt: TGTGCCAGCAGTGACTCGAGAGGCACAGATACGCAGTATTTT
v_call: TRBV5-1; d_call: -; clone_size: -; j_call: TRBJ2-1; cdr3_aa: CASSLRTSPYNEQFF; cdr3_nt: TGCGCCAGCAGCTTGCGGACTTCCCCCTACAATGAGCAGTTCTTC
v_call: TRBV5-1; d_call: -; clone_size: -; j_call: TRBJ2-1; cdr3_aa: CASSLTGSHEQFF; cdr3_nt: TGCGCCAGCAGCTTGACGGGTTCGCATGAGCAGTTCTTC